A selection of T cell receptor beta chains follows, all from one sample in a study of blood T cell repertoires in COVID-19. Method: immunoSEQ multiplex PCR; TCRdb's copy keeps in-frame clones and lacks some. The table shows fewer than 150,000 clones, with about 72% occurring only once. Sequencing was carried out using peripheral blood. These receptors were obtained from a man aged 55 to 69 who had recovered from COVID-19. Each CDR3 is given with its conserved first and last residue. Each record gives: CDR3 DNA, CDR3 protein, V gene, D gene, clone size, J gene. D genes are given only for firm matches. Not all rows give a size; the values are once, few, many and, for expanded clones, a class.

cdr3_nt: TGTGCCAGCAGCCCATACAGGGGACAGAACACTGAAGCTTTCTTT
cdr3_aa: CASSPYRGQNTEAFF
v_call: TRBV3-1/TRBV3-2
d_call: TRBD1
clone_size: -
j_call: TRBJ1-1

cdr3_nt: TGTGCCAGCAGTTTTACAGGGGAGCAGTTCTTC
cdr3_aa: CASSFTGEQFF
v_call: TRBV13
d_call: -
clone_size: -
j_call: TRBJ2-1

cdr3_nt: TGTGCCTGGAGTGAGGATGGGCAGGGCAGGGAAGAGACCCAGTACTTC
cdr3_aa: CAWSEDGQGREETQYF
v_call: TRBV30
d_call: -
clone_size: -
j_call: TRBJ2-5

cdr3_nt: TGTGCCAGCAGCTCCCGGACTAGCGGTGAGACCCAGTACTTC
cdr3_aa: CASSSRTSGETQYF
v_call: TRBV7-9
d_call: TRBD2
clone_size: -
j_call: TRBJ2-5

cdr3_nt: TGTGCCAGCAGTTTAGGGCAGGGTGGGCCACCCCTCCACTTT
cdr3_aa: CASSLGQGGPPLHF
v_call: TRBV28
d_call: -
clone_size: -
j_call: TRBJ1-6

cdr3_nt: TGCGCCAGCAGCCAAGAGAGGTCCCCCAATGAGCAGTTCTTC
cdr3_aa: CASSQERSPNEQFF
v_call: TRBV4-3
d_call: -
clone_size: -
j_call: TRBJ2-1

cdr3_nt: TGTGCCAGCAGGTCCCCCGGGGGTGGCAATCAGCCCCAGCATTTT
cdr3_aa: CASRSPGGGNQPQHF
v_call: TRBV6-5
d_call: -
clone_size: -
j_call: TRBJ1-5

cdr3_nt: TGTGCCAGCAGAGAAAGACAGGGGGCATGGCAGCCCCAGCATTTT
cdr3_aa: CASRERQGAWQPQHF
v_call: TRBV2
d_call: TRBD1
clone_size: -
j_call: TRBJ1-5

cdr3_nt: TGTGCCAGCAGCTCGACTAGCGGGGCCCCACGCAATGAGCAGTTCTTC
cdr3_aa: CASSSTSGAPRNEQFF
v_call: TRBV7-3
d_call: TRBD2
clone_size: -
j_call: TRBJ2-1

cdr3_nt: TGTGCCAGCAGCTACAAGACAGGGGGATTAATTAACTATGGCTACACCTTC
cdr3_aa: CASSYKTGGLINYGYTF
v_call: TRBV5-4
d_call: TRBD1
clone_size: -
j_call: TRBJ1-2

cdr3_nt: TGTGCCAGCAGTTACACTGTGGATCAGCCCCAGCATTTT
cdr3_aa: CASSYTVDQPQHF
v_call: TRBV6-2/TRBV6-3
d_call: -
clone_size: -
j_call: TRBJ1-5

cdr3_nt: TGTGCCAGCAGCCCCGGGACAGGGGGCGGGTACGAGCAGTACTTC
cdr3_aa: CASSPGTGGGYEQYF
v_call: TRBV6-6
d_call: TRBD1
clone_size: -
j_call: TRBJ2-7

cdr3_nt: TGTGCCAGTAGTATCGGGGAGGGCAGGGTGGCCACTGAAGCTTTCTTT
cdr3_aa: CASSIGEGRVATEAFF
v_call: TRBV19
d_call: -
clone_size: once
j_call: TRBJ1-1

cdr3_nt: TGTGCCAGCAGCTCTAGTCTCTCCACTGGAAACACCATATATTTT
cdr3_aa: CASSSSLSTGNTIYF
v_call: TRBV5-5
d_call: -
clone_size: -
j_call: TRBJ1-3

cdr3_nt: TGTGCCAGCAGCCGGGTGACAGATACGCAGTATTTT
cdr3_aa: CASSRVTDTQYF
v_call: TRBV7-9
d_call: -
clone_size: -
j_call: TRBJ2-3

cdr3_nt: TGCGCCAGCAGCTTGGAAAGGGACTCTGAAGCTTTCTTT
cdr3_aa: CASSLERDSEAFF
v_call: TRBV5-1
d_call: -
clone_size: -
j_call: TRBJ1-1

cdr3_nt: TGTGCCAGCAGGGGGGGGGACAGGCGCTACGAGCAGTACTTC
cdr3_aa: CASRGGDRRYEQYF
v_call: TRBV7-2
d_call: -
clone_size: -
j_call: TRBJ2-7

cdr3_nt: TGTGCCAGCAGCTCTAGACTAGCGGGGAGCTCCTACAATGAGCAGTTCTTC
cdr3_aa: CASSSRLAGSSYNEQFF
v_call: TRBV7-2
d_call: TRBD2
clone_size: -
j_call: TRBJ2-1

cdr3_nt: TGTGCCAGCTCACCACTCTCGGGGGGGCAGTTCTTC
cdr3_aa: CASSPLSGGQFF
v_call: TRBV18
d_call: TRBD2
clone_size: -
j_call: TRBJ2-1

cdr3_nt: TGTGCTAGCAGCTTAGGGGCAGTTGGCTATGAGCAGTTCTTC
cdr3_aa: CASSLGAVGYEQFF
v_call: TRBV7-7
d_call: -
clone_size: -
j_call: TRBJ2-1

cdr3_nt: TGTGCCAGCAGTCCTGAGAGGCTTGGAGCTTTCTTT
cdr3_aa: CASSPERLGAFF
v_call: TRBV28
d_call: -
clone_size: -
j_call: TRBJ1-1

cdr3_nt: TGTGCCAGCAGCCTGGACAACCAAGAGACCCAGTACTTC
cdr3_aa: CASSLDNQETQYF
v_call: TRBV7-2
d_call: -
clone_size: -
j_call: TRBJ2-5

cdr3_nt: TGTGCCAGCAGTTATCCGGGACTTCGGGGCACTGAAGCTTTCTTT
cdr3_aa: CASSYPGLRGTEAFF
v_call: TRBV6-2/TRBV6-3
d_call: -
clone_size: -
j_call: TRBJ1-1

cdr3_nt: TGTGCCAGCAGAAGTTCAGGCAATCAGCCCCAGCATTTT
cdr3_aa: CASRSSGNQPQHF
v_call: TRBV5-5
d_call: -
clone_size: -
j_call: TRBJ1-5